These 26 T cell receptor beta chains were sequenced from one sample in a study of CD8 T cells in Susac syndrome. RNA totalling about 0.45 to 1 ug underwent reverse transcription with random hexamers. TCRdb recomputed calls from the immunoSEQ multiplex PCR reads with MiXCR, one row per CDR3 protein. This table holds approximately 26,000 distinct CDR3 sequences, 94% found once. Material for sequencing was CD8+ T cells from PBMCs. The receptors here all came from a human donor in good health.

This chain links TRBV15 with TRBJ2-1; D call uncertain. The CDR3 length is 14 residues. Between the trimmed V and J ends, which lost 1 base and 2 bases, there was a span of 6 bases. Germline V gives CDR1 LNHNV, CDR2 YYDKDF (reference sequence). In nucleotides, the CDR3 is TGTGCCACCAGCAGAGCTGGGACCTACAATGAGCAGTTCTTC. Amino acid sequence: CATSRAGTYNEQFF.

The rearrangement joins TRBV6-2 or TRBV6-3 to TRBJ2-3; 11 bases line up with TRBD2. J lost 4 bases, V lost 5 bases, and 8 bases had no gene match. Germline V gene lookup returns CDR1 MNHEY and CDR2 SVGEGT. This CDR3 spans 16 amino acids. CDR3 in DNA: TGTGCCAGCAGTGCATCGCTAGCGGGGGGCGCAGATACGCAGTATTTT. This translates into CASSASLAGGADTQYF.

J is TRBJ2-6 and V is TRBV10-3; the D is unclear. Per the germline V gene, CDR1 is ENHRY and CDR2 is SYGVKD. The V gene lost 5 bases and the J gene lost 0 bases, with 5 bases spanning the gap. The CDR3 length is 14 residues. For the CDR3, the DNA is TGTGCCATCAGTCCGTTCTCTGGGGCCAACGTCCTGACTTTC. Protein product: CAISPFSGANVLTF.

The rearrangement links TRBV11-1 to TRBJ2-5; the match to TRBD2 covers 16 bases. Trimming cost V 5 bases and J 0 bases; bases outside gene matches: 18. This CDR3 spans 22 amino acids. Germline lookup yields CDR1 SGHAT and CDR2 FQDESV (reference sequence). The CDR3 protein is CASSSDGTSGGAALLYQETQYF. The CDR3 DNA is TGTGCCAGCAGCAGTGACGGGACTAGCGGGGGGGCCGCCCTACTGTACCAAGAGACCCAGTACTTC.

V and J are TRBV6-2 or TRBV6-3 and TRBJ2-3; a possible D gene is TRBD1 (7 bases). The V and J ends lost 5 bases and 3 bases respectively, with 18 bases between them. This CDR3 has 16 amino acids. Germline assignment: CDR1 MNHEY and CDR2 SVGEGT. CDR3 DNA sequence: TGTGCCAGCAGTCGACATACGACAGGGAGGACAGATACGCAGTATTTT. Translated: CASSRHTTGRTDTQYF.

This chain's CDR3 is CASSPPGKGNYEQYF. The CDR3 DNA sequence: TGTGCCAGCAGCCCCCCAGGGAAGGGTAACTACGAGCAGTACTTC. J is TRBJ2-7 and V is TRBV7-9; D possibly corresponds to TRBD1 (5 bases). The ends were cut back, 5 bases at V and 3 bases at J, with 17 bases in the middle. This CDR3 is 15 amino acids long. Per the germline V gene, CDR1 is SEHNR and CDR2 is FQNEAQ (reference sequence).

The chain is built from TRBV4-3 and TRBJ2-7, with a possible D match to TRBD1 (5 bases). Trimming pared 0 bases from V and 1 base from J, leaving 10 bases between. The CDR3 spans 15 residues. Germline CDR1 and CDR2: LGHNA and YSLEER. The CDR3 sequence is CASSQEWQGSYEQYF. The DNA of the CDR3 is TGCGCCAGCAGCCAAGAATGGCAGGGATCCTACGAGCAGTACTTC.

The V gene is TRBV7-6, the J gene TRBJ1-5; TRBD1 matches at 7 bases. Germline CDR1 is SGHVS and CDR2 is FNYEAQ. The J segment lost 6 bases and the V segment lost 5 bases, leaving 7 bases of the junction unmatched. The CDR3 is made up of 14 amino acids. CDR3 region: CASSTDRATQPQHF. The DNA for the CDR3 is TGTGCCAGCAGCACCGACAGGGCCACTCAGCCCCAGCATTTT.

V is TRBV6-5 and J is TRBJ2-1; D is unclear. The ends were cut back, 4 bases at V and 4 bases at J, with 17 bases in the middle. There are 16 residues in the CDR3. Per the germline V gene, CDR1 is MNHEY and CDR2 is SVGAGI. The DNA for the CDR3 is TGTGCCAGCAGTTTTAGTAGGTCGTTAAATTACAATGAGCAGTTCTTC. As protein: CASSFSRSLNYNEQFF.

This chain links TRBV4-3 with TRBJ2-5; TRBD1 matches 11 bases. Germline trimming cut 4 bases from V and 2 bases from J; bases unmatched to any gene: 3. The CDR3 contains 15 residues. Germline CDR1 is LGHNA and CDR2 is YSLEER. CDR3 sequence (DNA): TGCGCCAGCAGCCCGGGACAGGGGGGTCAAGAGACCCAGTACTTC. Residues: CASSPGQGGQETQYF.

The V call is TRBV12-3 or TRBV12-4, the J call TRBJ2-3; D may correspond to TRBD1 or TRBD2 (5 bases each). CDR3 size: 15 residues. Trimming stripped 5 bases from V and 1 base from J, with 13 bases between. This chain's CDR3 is CASSPPGTGTDTQYF. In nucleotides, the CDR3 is TGTGCCAGCAGTCCCCCCGGGACGGGCACAGATACGCAGTATTTT.

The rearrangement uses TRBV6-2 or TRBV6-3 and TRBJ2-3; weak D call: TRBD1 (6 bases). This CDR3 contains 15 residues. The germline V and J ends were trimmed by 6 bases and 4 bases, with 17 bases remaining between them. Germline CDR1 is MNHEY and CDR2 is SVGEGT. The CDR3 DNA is TGTGCCAGCAGCCTGTTCAGGGGCGAATCAGATACGCAGTATTTT. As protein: CASSLFRGESDTQYF.

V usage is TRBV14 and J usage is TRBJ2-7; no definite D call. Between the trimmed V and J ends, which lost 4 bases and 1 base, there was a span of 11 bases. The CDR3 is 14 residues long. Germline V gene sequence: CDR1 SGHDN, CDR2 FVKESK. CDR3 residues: CASSPLMVSYEQYF. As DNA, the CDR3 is TGTGCCAGCAGCCCGTTAATGGTTTCCTACGAGCAGTACTTC.

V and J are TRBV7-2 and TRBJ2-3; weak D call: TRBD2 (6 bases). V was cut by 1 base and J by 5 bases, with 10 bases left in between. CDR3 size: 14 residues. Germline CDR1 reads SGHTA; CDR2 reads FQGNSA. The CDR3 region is CASSLDGTLDTQYF. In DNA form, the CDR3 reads TGTGCCAGCAGCTTAGATGGGACTCTAGATACGCAGTATTTT.

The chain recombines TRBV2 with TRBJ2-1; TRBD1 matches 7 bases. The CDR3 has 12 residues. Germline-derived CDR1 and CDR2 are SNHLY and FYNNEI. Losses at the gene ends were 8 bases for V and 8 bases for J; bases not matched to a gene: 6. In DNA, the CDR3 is TGTGCCAGCCCAGGGGGAGTAGATGAGCAGTTCTTC. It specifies CASPGGVDEQFF.

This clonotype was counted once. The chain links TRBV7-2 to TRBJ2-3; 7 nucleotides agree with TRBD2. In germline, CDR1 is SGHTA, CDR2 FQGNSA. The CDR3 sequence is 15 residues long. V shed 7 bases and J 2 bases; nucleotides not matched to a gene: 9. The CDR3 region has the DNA TGTGCCAGCATGCTTACGGGGGGAATCACAGATACGCAGTATTTT. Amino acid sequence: CASMLTGGITDTQYF.

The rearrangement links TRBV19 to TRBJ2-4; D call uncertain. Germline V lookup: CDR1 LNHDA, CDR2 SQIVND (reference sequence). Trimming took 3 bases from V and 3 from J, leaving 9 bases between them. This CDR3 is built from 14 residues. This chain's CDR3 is CASSIWSDKNIQYF. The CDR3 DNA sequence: TGTGCCAGTAGTATTTGGTCGGACAAAAACATTCAGTACTTC. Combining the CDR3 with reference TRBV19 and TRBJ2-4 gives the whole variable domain DGGITQSPKYLFRKEGQNVTLSCEQNLNHDAMYWYRQDPGQGLRLIYYSQIVNDFQKGDIAEGYSVSREKKESFPLTVTSAQKNPTAFYLCASSIWSDKNIQYFGAGTRLSVL.

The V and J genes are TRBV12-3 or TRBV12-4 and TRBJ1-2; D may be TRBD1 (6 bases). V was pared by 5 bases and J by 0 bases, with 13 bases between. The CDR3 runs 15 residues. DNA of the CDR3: TGTGCCAGCAGTCCTACAGGGAGAGCTAACTATGGCTACACCTTC. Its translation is CASSPTGRANYGYTF.

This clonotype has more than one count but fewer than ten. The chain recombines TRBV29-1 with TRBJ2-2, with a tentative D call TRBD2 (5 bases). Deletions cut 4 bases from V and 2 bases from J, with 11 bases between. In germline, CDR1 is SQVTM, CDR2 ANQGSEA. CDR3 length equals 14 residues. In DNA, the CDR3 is TGCAGCGTTGGAGAGGGTTCAAACACCGGGGAGCTGTTTTTT. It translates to CSVGEGSNTGELFF.

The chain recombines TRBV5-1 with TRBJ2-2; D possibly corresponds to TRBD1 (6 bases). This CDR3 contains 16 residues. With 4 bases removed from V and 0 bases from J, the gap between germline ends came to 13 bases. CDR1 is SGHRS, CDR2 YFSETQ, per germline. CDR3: CASSGPQGTNTGELFF. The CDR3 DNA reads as TGCGCCAGCAGCGGACCGCAGGGGACGAACACCGGGGAGCTGTTTTTT.

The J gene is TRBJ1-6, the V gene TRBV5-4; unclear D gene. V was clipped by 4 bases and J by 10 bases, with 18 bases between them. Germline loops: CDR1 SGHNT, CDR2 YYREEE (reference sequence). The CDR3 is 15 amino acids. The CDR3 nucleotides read TGTGCCAGCAGCCCCACTCCATCGGGAACCTCACCCCTCCACTTT. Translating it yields CASSPTPSGTSPLHF.

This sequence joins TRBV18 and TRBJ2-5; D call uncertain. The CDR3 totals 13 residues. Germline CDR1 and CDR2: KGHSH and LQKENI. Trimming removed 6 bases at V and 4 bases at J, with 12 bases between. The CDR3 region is CASSASDGETQYF. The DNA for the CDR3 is TGTGCCAGCTCCGCGAGTGACGGAGAGACCCAGTACTTC.

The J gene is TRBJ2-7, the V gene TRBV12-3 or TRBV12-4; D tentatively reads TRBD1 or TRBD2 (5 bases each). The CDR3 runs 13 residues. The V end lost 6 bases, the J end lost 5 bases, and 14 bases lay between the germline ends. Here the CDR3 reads CASSPGTAHEQYF. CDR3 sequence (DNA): TGTGCCAGCAGCCCCGGGACGGCCCACGAGCAGTACTTC.

The CDR3 DNA sequence: TGCAGTGCTAGAATATTAGAGGGGGTCGTAAGCACCTACGAGCAGTACTTC. Protein sequence: CSARILEGVVSTYEQYF. The chain uses TRBV20-1 and TRBJ2-7, with TRBD1 as a possible D gene (6 bases). V lost 2 bases and J lost 2, with 22 bases in between. Germline CDR1 and CDR2: DFQATT and SNEGSKA (reference sequence). This CDR3 has 17 amino acids.

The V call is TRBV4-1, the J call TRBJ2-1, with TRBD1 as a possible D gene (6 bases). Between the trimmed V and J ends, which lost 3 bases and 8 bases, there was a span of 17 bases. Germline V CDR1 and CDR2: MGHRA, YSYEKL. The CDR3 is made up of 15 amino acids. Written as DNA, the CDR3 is TGCGCCAGCAGCCAGGCCAGGGGTGCCCCATATGAGCAGTTCTTC. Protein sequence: CASSQARGAPYEQFF.

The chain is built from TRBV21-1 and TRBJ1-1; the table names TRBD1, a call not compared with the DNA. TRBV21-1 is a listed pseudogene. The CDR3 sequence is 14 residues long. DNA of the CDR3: TGTGCCAGCAGCAAAGACGAGGGACGGGCTGAAGCTTTCTTT. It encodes CASSKDEGRAEAFF.